These 12 T cell receptor beta chains were sequenced from one sample in a study of cytomegalovirus exposure and HLA in healthy donors. 13 Jbeta primers and 60 Vbeta primers were used for the PCR. Method: immunoSEQ multiplex PCR; TCRdb's copy keeps in-frame clones and lacks some. Of around 150,000 clones listed, roughly 76% were seen once; the top ten hold around 3.6%. Sequencing was carried out using PBMCs. These receptor sequences come from a man between 18 and 35 years old in good health and CMV-seronegative.

The genes are TRBV18 and TRBJ2-7; 9 nucleotides align to TRBD2. CDR1 is KGHSH, CDR2 LQKENI, per germline. J lost 6 bases, V lost 1 base, and 7 bases had no gene match. The CDR3 runs 15 residues. The DNA for the CDR3 is TGTGCCAGCTCACCACTTCCAGCGGGAGGCGGCGAGCAGTACTTC. This codes for CASSPLPAGGGEQYF.

The chain links TRBV16 to TRBJ1-5; D call uncertain. The CDR3 has 14 amino acids. Deletions cut 4 bases from V and 4 bases from J, with 11 bases between. CDR1 and CDR2 (germline): KGHSY, FQNENV. CDR3 coding DNA: TGTGCCAGCAGCCCCGGGGTATCTAATCAGCCCCAGCATTTT. It yields the protein CASSPGVSNQPQHF.

This clone has a single count. The rearrangement uses TRBV29-1 and TRBJ1-5; possibly TRBD1 for D (6 bases). The germline CDR1 and CDR2 sequences are SQVTM and ANQGSEA. Trimming pared 4 bases from V and 0 bases from J, leaving 10 bases between. The CDR3 sequence is 14 residues long. Here the CDR3 reads CSVVTGNSNQPQHF. The CDR3 coding sequence is TGCAGCGTTGTAACAGGGAATAGCAATCAGCCCCAGCATTTT. Supplemented by reference TRBV29-1 and TRBJ1-5, the full variable domain reads SAVISQKPSRDICQRGTSLTIQCQVDSQVTMMFWYRQQPGQSLTLIATANQGSEATYESGFVIDKFPISRPNLTFSTLTVSNMSPEDSSIYLCSVVTGNSNQPQHFGDGTRLSIL.

V gene TRBV30 combines with J gene TRBJ1-1, with 9 positions matching TRBD1. Germline trimming cut 4 bases from V and 4 bases from J; bases unmatched to any gene: 4. Germline V gives CDR1 GTSNPN, CDR2 SVGIG (reference sequence). The CDR3 is 13 residues long. The DNA of the CDR3 is TGTGCCTGGACCGGGACAGGGCGCACTGAAGCTTTCTTT. The encoded protein is CAWTGTGRTEAFF.

Worth noting for this clone: Additional DNA sequences in this sample encode the identical CDR3. The chain employs TRBV14 and TRBJ1-1, with a possible D match to TRBD1 (5 bases). The CDR3 is made up of 16 amino acids. CDR1 and CDR2 (germline): SGHDN, FVKESK. V dropped 0 bases and J dropped 0 bases, with 11 bases sitting between them. CDR3 loop: CASSQDLGELNTEAFF. As DNA, the CDR3 is TGTGCCAGCAGCCAAGATCTAGGGGAATTGAACACTGAAGCTTTCTTT.

The chain employs TRBV5-1 and TRBJ2-3, with 12 bases matching TRBD2. Per germline, CDR1 SGHRS and CDR2 YFSETQ. The CDR3 is made up of 18 amino acids. J was trimmed by 0 bases and V by 0 bases; bases with no gene match: 5. CDR3 nucleotide sequence: TGCGCCAGCAGCTTGGTGCTAGCGGGAGGGCCTAGCACAGATACGCAGTATTTT. The encoded protein is CASSLVLAGGPSTDTQYF.

The chain couples TRBV7-3 to TRBJ2-3; possibly TRBD1 for D (6 bases). This CDR3 is built from 15 residues. V gave up 2 bases and J gave up 4 bases, with 13 bases separating them. In germline, CDR1 is SGHTA, CDR2 FQGTGA. CDR3 amino acids: CASSLGTNSADTQYF. CDR3 in DNA: TGTGCCAGCAGCTTAGGGACAAATTCAGCAGATACGCAGTATTTT.

This chain links TRBV9 with TRBJ2-7; TRBD2 matches 10 bases. V lost 3 bases to trimming and J lost 3 bases; unmatched junction nucleotides: 3. The CDR3 runs to 14 residues. Germline-derived CDR1 and CDR2 are SGDLS and YYNGEE. CDR3 sequence: CASSASGRGYEQYF. As DNA, the CDR3 is TGTGCCAGCAGCGCTAGCGGGAGAGGCTACGAGCAGTACTTC.

The gene calls are TRBV6-5 and TRBJ2-7, with TRBD1 matching 8 bases. In germline, CDR1 is MNHEY, CDR2 SVGAGI. Germline trimming cut 4 bases from V and 2 bases from J; bases unmatched to any gene: 4. This CDR3 contains 14 residues. The CDR3 coding sequence is TGTGCCAGCAGTTCCCAGACAGGGGCCTACGAGCAGTACTTC. Its protein is CASSSQTGAYEQYF.

The genes are TRBV5-5 and TRBJ2-7; D possibly corresponds to TRBD2 (5 bases). Germline assignment: CDR1 SGHKS and CDR2 YYEKEE (reference sequence). V lost 0 bases to trimming and J lost 2 bases, with 9 bases between them. The CDR3 sequence is 14 residues long. The CDR3 reads CASSLVRGPYEQYF. The DNA for the CDR3 is TGTGCCAGCAGCTTGGTACGAGGGCCCTACGAGCAGTACTTC.

The chain joins TRBV28 to TRBJ2-7, with TRBD2 matching 9 bases. V shed 7 bases and J 6 bases; nucleotides not matched to a gene: 7. Germline CDR1 MDHEN, CDR2 SYDVKM. This CDR3 comprises 13 residues. The CDR3 reads CASTAGGPGEQYF. The CDR3 bases are TGTGCCAGCACGGCGGGAGGGCCTGGCGAGCAGTACTTC.

CDR3 DNA sequence: TGTGCCAGCAGCCCAGTTGCAACTAATGAAAAACTGTTTTTT. This translates into CASSPVATNEKLFF. This sequence joins TRBV7-9 and TRBJ1-4, with D hard to call. The V end lost 5 bases, the J end lost 0 bases, and 7 bases lay between the germline ends. Germline V gene lookup returns CDR1 SEHNR and CDR2 FQNEAQ (reference sequence). The CDR3 length is 14 residues.